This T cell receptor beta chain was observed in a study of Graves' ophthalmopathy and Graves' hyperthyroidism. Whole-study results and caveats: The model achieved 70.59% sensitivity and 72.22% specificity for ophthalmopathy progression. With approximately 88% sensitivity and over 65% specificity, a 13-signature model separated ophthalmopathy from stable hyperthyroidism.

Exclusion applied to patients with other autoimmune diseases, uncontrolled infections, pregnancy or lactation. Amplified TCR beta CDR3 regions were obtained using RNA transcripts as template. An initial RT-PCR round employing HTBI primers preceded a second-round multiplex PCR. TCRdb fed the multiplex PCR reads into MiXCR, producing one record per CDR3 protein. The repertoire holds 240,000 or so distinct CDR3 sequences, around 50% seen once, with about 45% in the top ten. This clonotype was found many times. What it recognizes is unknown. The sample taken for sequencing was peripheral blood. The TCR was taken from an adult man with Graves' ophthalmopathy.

Written as DNA, the CDR3 is TGCAGTGCTAGGGGTTGGAACACTGAAGCTTTCTTT. It encodes CSARGWNTEAFF. This chain links TRBV20-1 with TRBJ1-1, with D hard to call. Trimming took off 3 bases at V and 1 base at J, with 6 bases between the two ends. The length of the CDR3 is 12 residues. The germline V gene has CDR1 DFQATT and CDR2 SNEGSKA (reference sequence).